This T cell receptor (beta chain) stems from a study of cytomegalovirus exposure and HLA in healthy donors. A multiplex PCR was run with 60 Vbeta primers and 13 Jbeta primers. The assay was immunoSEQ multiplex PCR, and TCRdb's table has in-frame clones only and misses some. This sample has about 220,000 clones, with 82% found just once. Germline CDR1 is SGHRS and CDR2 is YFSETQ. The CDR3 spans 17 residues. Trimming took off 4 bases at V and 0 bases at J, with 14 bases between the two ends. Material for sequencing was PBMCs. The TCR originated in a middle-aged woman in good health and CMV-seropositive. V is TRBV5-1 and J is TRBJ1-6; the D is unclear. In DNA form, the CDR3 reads TGCGCCAGCAGCGGACTACCGCATAGCTCCTATAATTCACCCCTCCACTTT. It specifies CASSGLPHSSYNSPLHF.